A single sample gave rise to the 32 T cell receptor beta chains below, sequenced in a study of cytomegalovirus exposure and HLA in healthy donors. In the PCR, 60 Vbeta and 13 Jbeta primers were used. The table came from immunoSEQ multiplex PCR; TCRdb's copy has only in-frame clones and leaves some out. The sample consists of roughly 150,000 clones, around 85% of them appearing once. The sequenced sample was PBMCs. The source is a boy younger than 10 in good health and CMV-seronegative.

V gene TRBV5-6 combines with J gene TRBJ2-7, with TRBD2 matching 7 bases. CDR1 is SGHDT, CDR2 YYEEEE, per germline. Trimming cost V 0 bases and J 3 bases; bases outside gene matches: 6. The CDR3 runs 15 residues. The CDR3 DNA follows: TGTGCCAGCAGCTTGGGTAGCGGGTTTAACTACGAGCAGTACTTC. Protein product: CASSLGSGFNYEQYF.

The V call is TRBV27, the J call TRBJ2-5; 7 bases are a match to TRBD2. The germline gives CDR1 MNHEY, CDR2 SMNVEV (reference sequence). The junction had 8 bases not matched to a gene; V was cut back by 6 bases and J by 4 bases. The CDR3 runs 14 residues. The CDR3 is CASRGPTSSETQYF. In nucleotides, the CDR3 is TGTGCCAGCAGGGGACCGACTAGCTCAGAGACCCAGTACTTC.

The V and J genes are TRBV20-1 and TRBJ2-4; D ambiguous. CDR3 length: 11 residues. Germline V gene lookup returns CDR1 DFQATT and CDR2 SNEGSKA (reference sequence). With 3 bases removed from V and 8 bases from J, the gap between germline ends came to 8 bases. CDR3 bases: TGCAGTGCTAGCTTGCAGGACATTCAGTACTTC. It translates to CSASLQDIQYF.

This clone occurred once. The chain is built from TRBV9 and TRBJ1-2; a possible D gene is TRBD1 (6 bases). V lost 4 bases, J lost 6 bases, and 10 bases lay in between. Germline CDR1 and CDR2: SGDLS and YYNGEE. CDR3 length equals 12 residues. The CDR3 DNA is TGTGCCAGCAGCCCCAGGGGCGATGGCTACACCTTC. It translates to CASSPRGDGYTF. Based on the CDR3 plus reference TRBV9 and TRBJ1-2, the full variable domain is DSGVTQTPKHLITATGQRVTLRCSPRSGDLSVYWYQQSLDQGLQFLIQYYNGEERAKGNILERFSAQQFPDLHSELNLSSLELGDSALYFCASSPRGDGYTFGSGTRLTVV.

The chain recombines TRBV28 with TRBJ1-3; D is undetermined. Trimming took off 8 bases at V and 0 bases at J, with 8 bases between the two ends. The germline gives CDR1 MDHEN, CDR2 SYDVKM. CDR3 length: 13 amino acids. The chain's CDR3 is CASRTFSGNTIYF. The CDR3 coding sequence is TGTGCCAGCCGAACTTTCTCTGGAAACACCATATATTTT.

V usage is TRBV10-3 and J usage is TRBJ1-1; D not certain. Germline values: CDR1 ENHRY, CDR2 SYGVKD. The CDR3 has 16 residues. V lost 4 bases and J 1 base, leaving 16 bases between the germline ends. In nucleotides, the CDR3 is TGTGCCATCAGTGTAGGATCGACTGGAACGAACACTGAAGCTTTCTTT. It is translated as CAISVGSTGTNTEAFF.

The chain employs TRBV6-1 and TRBJ2-1; possible D gene TRBD2, 5 bases. Trimming pared 9 bases from V and 0 bases from J, leaving 12 bases between. This CDR3 comprises 14 residues. CDR1 is MNHNS and CDR2 is SASEGT in the germline V gene. In nucleotides, the CDR3 is TGTGCCAGTAGGACGGGAAGCTCCTACAATGAGCAGTTCTTC. Translated, it gives CASRTGSSYNEQFF.

The chain carries TRBV28 and TRBJ2-2, with D maybe TRBD1 (6 bases). This CDR3 contains 15 residues. V lost 3 bases and J lost 3, with 11 bases in between. Germline V gene lookup returns CDR1 MDHEN and CDR2 SYDVKM. The CDR3 here is CASSLPGAYTGELFF. Written as DNA, the CDR3 is TGTGCCAGCAGTTTGCCAGGGGCGTACACCGGGGAGCTGTTTTTT.

V is TRBV9 and J is TRBJ1-4; TRBD1 matches 7 bases. The J segment lost 7 bases and the V segment lost 2 bases, leaving 2 bases of the junction unmatched. This CDR3 comprises 13 residues. The germline CDR1 and CDR2 sequences are SGDLS and YYNGEE. CDR3 nucleotides: TGTGCCAGCAGCGTTGGGGACAGTGAAAAACTGTTTTTT. This sequence encodes CASSVGDSEKLFF.

The chain links TRBV7-3 to TRBJ2-5; the D is unclear. The CDR3 spans 13 residues. In germline, CDR1 is SGHTA, CDR2 FQGTGA. V was pared by 2 bases and J by 7 bases, with 11 bases between. The CDR3 protein is CASSLDRLGTQYF. The CDR3 DNA is TGTGCCAGCAGCTTAGACCGGCTAGGGACCCAGTACTTC.

V is TRBV19 and J is TRBJ1-5; 8 bases fit TRBD1. The CDR3 spans 17 residues. V dropped 6 bases and J dropped 4; count of bases not matched to a gene: 14. Germline loops: CDR1 LNHDA, CDR2 SQIVND (reference sequence). CDR3 residues: CASRPNLGQVINQPQHF. CDR3 bases: TGTGCCAGTAGACCTAATCTGGGACAGGTCATAAATCAGCCCCAGCATTTT.

In this sample, this clone is medium-sized. V is TRBV6-6 and J is TRBJ2-3, with 8 bases identical to TRBD1. Germline loops: CDR1 MNHNY, CDR2 SVGAGI (reference sequence). The CDR3 sequence is 16 residues long. V lost 2 bases and J lost 0; bases outside the gene matches: 4. For the CDR3, the DNA is TGTGCCAGCAGTTACCTCAGACAGGGGAGCACAGATACGCAGTATTTT. Protein sequence: CASSYLRQGSTDTQYF.

The rearrangement joins TRBV28 to TRBJ1-5; D might be TRBD1 (5 bases). CDR3 length: 14 residues. Germline lookup yields CDR1 MDHEN and CDR2 SYDVKM. Trimming pared 1 base from V and 7 bases from J, leaving 11 bases between. The CDR3 nucleotides are TGTGCCAGCAGTTTATCAGGGTTGGGACAGCCCCAGCATTTT. Its translation is CASSLSGLGQPQHF.

This clone was counted a few times. The CDR3 DNA is TGTGCCAGCAGTTATACAGGGAACACTGAAGCTTTCTTT. Its translation: CASSYTGNTEAFF. The chain recombines TRBV6-5 with TRBJ1-1; D is possibly TRBD1 (5 bases). The germline V gene has CDR1 MNHEY and CDR2 SVGAGI. Deletions cut 3 bases from V and 1 base from J, with 6 bases between. This CDR3 has 13 residues.

The chain has TRBV27 and TRBJ2-1, with D uncertain. V lost 6 bases and J lost 10, with 10 bases in between. This CDR3 region has 11 residues. The germline V gene has CDR1 MNHEY and CDR2 SMNVEV (reference sequence). The CDR3 loop reads CASRGPREQFF. CDR3 in DNA: TGTGCCAGCAGGGGCCCCCGGGAGCAGTTCTTC.

V and J are TRBV29-1 and TRBJ1-2; the D is unclear. V was pared by 3 bases and J by 7 bases, with 15 bases between. The CDR3 is 13 amino acids. Germline-derived CDR1 and CDR2 are SQVTM and ANQGSEA. CDR3 amino acids: CSVDLGADSGYTF. DNA of the CDR3: TGCAGCGTTGATTTGGGAGCCGACTCTGGCTACACCTTC.

The CDR3 reads CAWSIGGRNTEAFF. The CDR3 DNA follows: TGTGCCTGGAGTATTGGGGGGAGGAACACTGAAGCTTTCTTT. This chain joins TRBV30 and TRBJ1-1; possible D gene TRBD1, 5 bases. V lost 2 bases and J lost 1, with 11 bases in between. CDR1 GTSNPN and CDR2 SVGIG come from the germline V gene (reference sequence). The CDR3 sequence is 14 residues long. Supplemented by reference TRBV30 and TRBJ1-1, the full variable domain reads SQTIHQWPATLVQPVGSPLSLECTVEGTSNPNLYWYRQAAGRGLQLLFYSVGIGQISSEVPQNLSASRPQDRQFILSSKKLLLSDSGFYLCAWSIGGRNTEAFFGQGTRLTVV.

The V call is TRBV19, the J call TRBJ2-3, with 13 bases identical to TRBD2. This CDR3 region has 19 residues. The V segment lost 6 bases and the J segment 0 bases; nucleotides outside the gene matches: 12. Germline V lookup: CDR1 LNHDA, CDR2 SQIVND (reference sequence). CDR3 in amino acids: CASRLGGLAGATSTDTQYF. In DNA, the CDR3 is TGTGCCAGTAGACTCGGAGGACTAGCGGGGGCTACTAGCACAGATACGCAGTATTTT.

J is TRBJ1-1 and V is TRBV6-5; D remains ambiguous. CDR3 size: 14 residues. Looked up from germline, CDR1 is MNHEY and CDR2 is SVGAGI. V was cut by 6 bases and J by 4 bases, with 15 bases left in between. Here the CDR3 DNA reads TGTGCCAGCAGCCAAGCCTCTGCGGGCACTGAAGCTTTCTTT. Translation gives CASSQASAGTEAFF.

The gene calls are TRBV21-1 and TRBJ1-2; the table's D call TRBD1 went unverified against the DNA. TRBV21-1 is described as a pseudogene. The CDR3 is 16 amino acids. CDR3 protein: CASSKSRGPGDYGYTF. The CDR3 DNA reads as TGTGCCAGCAGCAAGTCAAGGGGGCCGGGAGACTATGGCTACACCTTC.

The CDR3 sequence: CASRANRGLMNTEAFF. DNA of the CDR3: TGTGCCAGCAGGGCCAACAGGGGCTTGATGAACACTGAAGCTTTCTTT. The chain combines TRBV28 with TRBJ1-1; TRBD1 agrees at 7 bases. CDR1 is MDHEN, CDR2 SYDVKM, per germline. Germline trimming cut 6 bases from V and 0 bases from J; bases unmatched to any gene: 10. This CDR3 has 16 amino acids.

The table lists this clone with a count of one. This chain uses TRBV7-9 with TRBJ2-5, with 8 bases identical to TRBD2. V was pared by 1 base and J by 5 bases, with 18 bases of the junction left unmatched. Germline CDR1 and CDR2: SEHNR and FQNEAQ (reference sequence). The CDR3 has 19 amino acids. As DNA, the CDR3 is TGTGCCAGCAGCTTAGGTAGTGGAGGGATAGCGGGATTGTCGGAGACCCAGTACTTC. It is translated as CASSLGSGGIAGLSETQYF. The full variable domain, in which reference TRBV7-9 and TRBJ2-5 provide the parts outside the CDR3, is DTGVSQNPRHKITKRGQNVTFRCDPISEHNRLYWYRQTLGQGPEFLTYFQNEAQLEKSRLLSDRFSAERPKGSFSTLEIQRTEQGDSAMYLCASSLGSGGIAGLSETQYFGPGTRLLVL.

The sample holds a few counts of this clone. For the CDR3, the DNA is TGTGCCAGCAGTGACGAAAGCGGGGGGGCCAATGAGCAGTTCTTC. Translating it yields CASSDESGGANEQFF. This chain uses TRBV6-4 with TRBJ2-1; the match to TRBD2 covers 10 bases. V lost 2 bases to trimming and J lost 6 bases; unmatched junction nucleotides: 4. CDR3 size: 15 residues. Germline V gene sequence: CDR1 MRHNA, CDR2 SNTAGT.

The chain recombines TRBV28 with TRBJ1-5, with 10 bases identical to TRBD1. Germline V gene data show CDR1 as MDHEN and CDR2 as SYDVKM. This CDR3 has 14 amino acids. V lost 2 bases to trimming and J lost 6 bases; unmatched junction nucleotides: 1. The CDR3 DNA sequence: TGTGCCAGCAGTTTAGGGACAGGGGTTCAGCCCCAGCATTTT. Amino acid sequence: CASSLGTGVQPQHF.

V usage is TRBV28 and J usage is TRBJ2-5, with D tentatively TRBD2 (7 bases). CDR3 length: 14 residues. The V end was cut by 2 bases, the J end by 5 bases, with 12 bases between. Germline-derived CDR1 and CDR2 are MDHEN and SYDVKM. The CDR3 here is CASSLVQGGETQYF. For the CDR3, the DNA is TGTGCCAGCAGTTTAGTACAGGGAGGGGAGACCCAGTACTTC.

This clone was seen only a few times. Compared with germline, one end of the junction differs, possibly owing to a read error. The chain carries TRBV7-7 and TRBJ2-2, with a tentative D call TRBD2 (5 bases). CDR1 is SSHAT and CDR2 is FNYEAQ in the germline V gene (reference sequence). The CDR3 runs to 13 residues. CDR3: CASRRRDTGELFF. Here the CDR3 DNA reads TGTGCTAGCAGGCGGCGGGACACCGGGGAGCTGTTTTTT.

The J gene is TRBJ2-3, the V gene TRBV4-2; weak D call: TRBD1 (5 bases). Germline V gene lookup returns CDR1 LGHNA and CDR2 YNFKEQ. Between the trimmed V and J ends, which lost 1 base and 0 bases, there was a span of 8 bases. The CDR3 covers 15 residues. CDR3 nucleotide sequence: TGTGCCAGCAGCCAAGGCACAGGTAGCACAGATACGCAGTATTTT. Protein sequence: CASSQGTGSTDTQYF.

The chain combines TRBV10-2 with TRBJ2-7; 8 bases line up with TRBD2. This CDR3 is built from 14 residues. Germline lookup yields CDR1 WSHSY and CDR2 SAAADI. J was trimmed by 4 bases and V by 8 bases; bases with no gene match: 10. Here the CDR3 DNA reads TGCGCCAGCGGAGAAAGCGGGAGTAAGTACGAGCAGTACTTC. Its protein product is CASGESGSKYEQYF.

CDR3 nucleotides: TGTGCCAGCAGCTTATCCTGGACAGGGGATTACGGCTACACCTTC. Translated, it gives CASSLSWTGDYGYTF. This chain uses TRBV7-8 with TRBJ1-2; 9 bases are a match to TRBD1. The V gene end was trimmed by 2 bases and the J gene end by 8 bases; junction bases not matched to a gene: 9. Germline V gene data show CDR1 as SGHVS and CDR2 as FQNEAQ. CDR3 length: 15 amino acids.

This chain links TRBV7-9 with TRBJ1-2, with D unresolved. The germline CDR1 and CDR2 sequences are SEHNR and FQNEAQ (reference sequence). This CDR3 is built from 15 residues. V gave up 2 bases and J gave up 5 bases, with 15 bases separating them. The CDR3 coding sequence is TGTGCCAGCAGCTTATATGCCCTTTTGGAGTATGGCTACACCTTC. It encodes CASSLYALLEYGYTF. The full variable domain, with the rest looked up from reference TRBV7-9 and TRBJ1-2, is DTGVSQNPRHKITKRGQNVTFRCDPISEHNRLYWYRQTLGQGPEFLTYFQNEAQLEKSRLLSDRFSAERPKGSFSTLEIQRTEQGDSAMYLCASSLYALLEYGYTFGSGTRLTVV.

V is TRBV19 and J is TRBJ1-1; TRBD1 aligns across 7 bases. The CDR3 is 12 residues long. The junction had 4 bases not matched to a gene; V was cut back by 5 bases and J by 7 bases. The germline CDR1 and CDR2 sequences are LNHDA and SQIVND (reference sequence). The CDR3 coding sequence is TGTGCCAGTAGTTTCCGGGACAGTGAAGCTTTCTTT. Translating it yields CASSFRDSEAFF.

The chain joins TRBV29-1 to TRBJ1-1; D call uncertain. The V gene's germline CDR1 is SQVTM and CDR2 ANQGSEA. The CDR3 loop spans 11 amino acids. The germline V and J ends were trimmed by 8 bases and 2 bases, with 9 bases remaining between them. CDR3 coding DNA: TGCAGCTCCAGGTCAAACACTGAAGCTTTCTTT. This encodes CSSRSNTEAFF.